This T cell receptor beta chain was captured in a study of yellow fever vaccine responses in identical twins. Study-wide findings and caveats: Twins' T cell vaccine responses reportedly looked partly convergent, partly personalized.

TCRdb independently ran MiXCR on the RT-PCR reads; one entry per CDR3 protein. The data show under 8,500 distinct CDR3 sequences, 86% seen once. V gave up 2 bases and J gave up 6 bases; unmatched junction bases: 9. The CDR3 has 16 amino acids. In germline, CDR1 is SNHLY, CDR2 FYNNEI. Remarks on this clonotype: Its antigen remains unknown.

The specimen was T cells from blood (PBMCs), unsorted or a sorted subset (not recorded which), collected before or after yellow fever vaccination (not recorded which). The V and J genes are TRBV2 and TRBJ1-5; 8 positions match TRBD1. The receptor's source is a woman aged 18-30 years who received the yellow fever vaccine. This CDR3 is CASSEIRGQGGQPQHF. CDR3 coding DNA: TGTGCCAGCAGTGAAATCCGAGGACAGGGCGGTCAGCCCCAGCATTTT.